The clone carrying this T cell receptor beta chain appeared a few times. Antigen unknown. These data are taken from a study of regulatory T cells in long-lasting Graves disease. Study conclusions and caveats: TRBV28, TRBJ1-2 and TRBJ2-5 emerged as the favored segments in persistent disease. Comparison showed that persistent patients shared more public clonotypes (2,741) than new patients (966).

Assembly of TCR beta libraries relied on iRepertoire HTBI primers together with Arm-PCR of CDR3 regions. TCRdb used MiXCR to reprocess the multiplex PCR reads, holding one entry per CDR3 protein. The table has 500,000 to 800,000 distinct CDR3 sequences, about 30% seen once. V dropped 3 bases and J dropped 1 base, with 7 bases sitting between them. CDR1 is LNHDA, CDR2 SQIVND, per germline (reference sequence). CDR3 length equals 14 residues. Indicated time point: persistent/refractory GD, antithyroid drugs over 5 years with positive TRAb. The TCR library was prepared using RNA isolated from PBMCs. The sequencing here drew on peripheral blood mononuclear cells (PBMCs), taken when the disease was refractory, from a patient treated with antithyroid drugs. The TCR originated in a female donor with Graves disease. The V call is TRBV19, the J call TRBJ1-5; no clear D gene. The CDR3 DNA reads as TGTGCCAGTAGTATTCAGGAGAGCAATCAGCCCCAGCATTTT. Residues: CASSIQESNQPQHF.